The 20 T cell receptor beta chains reported below all come from one sample, sequenced in a study of blood T cell repertoires in COVID-19. Profiled with immunoSEQ multiplex PCR; TCRdb holds only in-frame clones, not every one. The sample has around 320,000 clones; 90% are singletons. Sequenced sample: PBMCs or T cells enriched from blood (not recorded which). The receptors were gathered from a woman between 18 and 30 years old with acute COVID-19.

The chain links TRBV28 to TRBJ1-5, with D possibly TRBD1 on 5 matching bases. Trimming took off 7 bases at V and 3 bases at J, with 16 bases between the two ends. Per germline, CDR1 MDHEN and CDR2 SYDVKM. This CDR3 spans 15 amino acids. CDR3 in amino acids: CASTLGAGINQPQHF. The CDR3 DNA sequence: TGTGCCAGCACCCTAGGTGCAGGGATCAATCAGCCCCAGCATTTT.

This clone is a singleton in its sample. This CDR3 is also generated by other DNA sequences in the sample. V usage is TRBV19 and J usage is TRBJ1-2; 9 bases align to TRBD1. The CDR3 loop spans 14 amino acids. Germline V gene data show CDR1 as LNHDA and CDR2 as SQIVND (reference sequence). Unmatched junction bases numbered 6, after V lost 5 bases and J lost 5 bases. The CDR3 loop reads CASSPGQGGYGYTF. DNA for the CDR3: TGTGCCAGTAGTCCGGGACAGGGAGGGTATGGCTACACCTTC.

The rearrangement uses TRBV7-2 and TRBJ1-5; perhaps TRBD1 as D (5 bases). CDR1 SGHTA and CDR2 FQGNSA come from the germline V gene. Trimming took off 1 base at V and 6 bases at J, with 10 bases between the two ends. The CDR3 loop spans 14 amino acids. The CDR3 DNA follows: TGTGCCAGCAGCTTAGAAATTCAGGGTCAGCCCCAGCATTTT. It encodes CASSLEIQGQPQHF.

The V and J genes are TRBV19 and TRBJ2-5; TRBD2 matches 9 bases. The CDR3 spans 16 residues. The germline CDR1 and CDR2 sequences are LNHDA and SQIVND (reference sequence). Losses at the gene ends were 4 bases for V and 5 bases for J; bases not matched to a gene: 11. CDR3 sequence reads: CASSTTSGWRGETQYF. CDR3 bases: TGTGCCAGTAGTACCACTAGCGGGTGGAGAGGGGAGACCCAGTACTTC.

This clone was detected only a few times. CDR3 DNA: TGTGCCAGCGGCGGTAGCGGGAGCAGCTCCTACAATGAGCAGTTCTTC. Translating it yields CASGGSGSSSYNEQFF. The chain carries TRBV2 and TRBJ2-1; 9 positions agree with TRBD2. The CDR3 loop spans 16 amino acids. The junction had 8 bases not matched to a gene; V was cut back by 8 bases and J by 0 bases. CDR1 and CDR2 (germline): SNHLY, FYNNEI. The full variable domain, in which reference TRBV2 and TRBJ2-1 provide the parts outside the CDR3, is EPEVTQTPSHQVTQMGQEVILRCVPISNHLYFYWYRQILGQKVEFLVSFYNNEISEKSEIFDDQFSVERPDGSNFTLKIRSTKLEDSAMYFCASGGSGSSSYNEQFFGPGTRLTVL.

This chain connects TRBV29-1 to TRBJ2-7; weak D call: TRBD2 (5 bases). The CDR3 is made up of 13 amino acids. V was pared by 4 bases and J by 2 bases, with 12 bases between. Germline CDR1 is SQVTM and CDR2 is ANQGSEA. The chain's CDR3 is CSVGEAVTYEQYF. In DNA, the CDR3 is TGCAGCGTTGGAGAAGCGGTAACCTACGAGCAGTACTTC.

The chain links TRBV4-1 to TRBJ2-1, with 8 positions matching TRBD2. The CDR3 runs 17 residues. Trimming cost V 0 bases and J 3 bases; bases outside gene matches: 7. Germline V CDR1 and CDR2: MGHRA, YSYEKL. The CDR3 nucleotides read TGCGCCAGCAGCCAAGATATAACTAGCGGCCTCTACAATGAGCAGTTCTTC. Protein product: CASSQDITSGLYNEQFF.

The CDR3 reads CASSFQGNGEETQYF. The CDR3 DNA is TGTGCCAGCAGCTTCCAGGGTAATGGTGAAGAGACCCAGTACTTC. The chain carries TRBV7-3 and TRBJ2-5, with D possibly matching TRBD1 (5 bases). The CDR3 is made up of 15 amino acids. Trimming shortened V by 3 bases and J by 3 bases, and 14 bases separated the two germline ends. Germline CDR1 SGHTA, CDR2 FQGTGA.

This chain links TRBV30 with TRBJ2-7; unclear D gene. CDR1 and CDR2 from the germline V gene are GTSNPN and SVGIG (reference sequence). The CDR3 totals 13 residues. Trimming stripped 3 bases from V and 2 bases from J, with 11 bases between. As DNA, the CDR3 is TGTGCCTGGAGCGTCACAGAGACCTACGAGCAGTACTTC. This gives the protein CAWSVTETYEQYF.

The chain recombines TRBV5-1 with TRBJ2-1; 8 bases agree with TRBD2. V was clipped by 1 base and J by 6 bases; unmatched bases: 3. The CDR3 contains 14 residues. CDR1 is SGHRS, CDR2 YFSETQ, per germline. CDR3 amino acids: CASSLQTSGNEQFF. In nucleotides, the CDR3 is TGCGCCAGCAGCTTGCAAACTAGCGGCAATGAGCAGTTCTTC.

This rearrangement joins TRBV18 to TRBJ2-5; TRBD1 matches 9 bases. This CDR3 has 15 amino acids. Germline V gives CDR1 KGHSH, CDR2 LQKENI. The J segment lost 2 bases and the V segment lost 4 bases, leaving 5 bases of the junction unmatched. In nucleotides, the CDR3 is TGTGCCAGCTCACAAGGGACAGGGAAACAAGAGACCCAGTACTTC. Amino acids: CASSQGTGKQETQYF.

This clone came up once. Mismatch with germline at one junction end may stem from a read error. This chain links TRBV19 with TRBJ1-2; the match to TRBD1 covers 7 bases. Germline loops: CDR1 LNHDA, CDR2 SQIVND (reference sequence). The CDR3 contains 11 residues. The CDR3 sequence is CASSHRDRVSF. The DNA of the CDR3 is TGTGCCAGTAGCCACCGGGACAGAGTCTCCTTC.

The gene calls are TRBV15 and TRBJ2-3; the match to TRBD2 covers 12 bases. The CDR3 has 18 amino acids. V was clipped by 3 bases and J by 1 base; unmatched bases: 8. In germline, CDR1 is LNHNV, CDR2 YYDKDF (reference sequence). This chain's CDR3 is CATSRLAGGPIGTDTQYF. In DNA, the CDR3 is TGTGCCACCAGCAGGCTAGCGGGAGGGCCAATAGGCACAGATACGCAGTATTTT.

The rearrangement joins TRBV19 to TRBJ2-5; 11 bases map to TRBD2. This CDR3 region has 14 residues. Germline CDR1 LNHDA, CDR2 SQIVND (reference sequence). Trimming took 5 bases from V and 5 from J; bases not matched to a gene: 4. The chain's CDR3 is CASSRSGRAETQYF. The CDR3 DNA reads TGTGCCAGTAGTCGTAGCGGGAGGGCCGAGACCCAGTACTTC.

The V and J genes are TRBV28 and TRBJ1-1; D gene ambiguous. CDR3 length equals 15 residues. Germline values: CDR1 MDHEN, CDR2 SYDVKM. V gave up 5 bases and J gave up 1 base, with 14 bases separating them. This CDR3 is CASSVSTRGNTEAFF. CDR3 DNA: TGTGCCAGCAGTGTATCGACCCGGGGGAACACTGAAGCTTTCTTT.

The J gene is TRBJ1-4, the V gene TRBV27; tentatively, D is TRBD1 (5 bases). The CDR3 is made up of 13 amino acids. The germline gives CDR1 MNHEY, CDR2 SMNVEV (reference sequence). Trimming took 5 bases from V and 10 from J, leaving 14 bases between them. CDR3 DNA sequence: TGTGCCAGCAGTCTCCGCAGGGTAGGAAAACTGTTTTTT. Translated: CASSLRRVGKLFF.

This chain links TRBV19 with TRBJ1-2, with TRBD1 as a possible D gene (5 bases). Germline V gene data show CDR1 as LNHDA and CDR2 as SQIVND (reference sequence). V was cut by 5 bases and J by 7 bases, with 20 bases left in between. CDR3 length: 15 residues. CDR3 in amino acids: CASSPSWGDSLGYTF. The CDR3 region has the DNA TGTGCCAGTAGTCCCTCTTGGGGGGACTCACTTGGCTACACCTTC. The full variable domain, its missing parts supplied by reference TRBV19 and TRBJ1-2, is DGGITQSPKYLFRKEGQNVTLSCEQNLNHDAMYWYRQDPGQGLRLIYYSQIVNDFQKGDIAEGYSVSREKKESFPLTVTSAQKNPTAFYLCASSPSWGDSLGYTFGSGTRLTVV.

The chain has TRBV27 and TRBJ2-1, with 7 bases lining up with TRBD2. Germline trimming cut 8 bases from V and 0 bases from J; bases unmatched to any gene: 4. There are 14 residues in the CDR3. The germline V gene has CDR1 MNHEY and CDR2 SMNVEV (reference sequence). The CDR3 reads CASGGESSYNEQFF. For the CDR3, the DNA is TGTGCCAGCGGGGGGGAAAGCTCCTACAATGAGCAGTTCTTC.

V is TRBV6-4 and J is TRBJ2-3, with 9 bases fitting TRBD2. Germline assignment: CDR1 MRHNA and CDR2 SNTAGT. This CDR3 has 16 residues. Trimming cost V 0 bases and J 5 bases; bases outside gene matches: 6. CDR3 sequence reads: CASSDSLAGGGDTQYF. CDR3 in DNA: TGTGCCAGCAGTGACTCATTGGCGGGAGGGGGAGATACGCAGTATTTT.

The chain carries TRBV19 and TRBJ2-2; the D is unclear. Germline V gene sequence: CDR1 LNHDA, CDR2 SQIVND (reference sequence). The germline V and J ends were trimmed by 5 bases and 6 bases, with 10 bases remaining between them. The CDR3 sequence is 13 residues long. Here the CDR3 reads CASSSRVAGELFF. CDR3 DNA sequence: TGTGCCAGTAGTTCCCGGGTAGCCGGGGAGCTGTTTTTT. Combining the CDR3 with reference TRBV19 and TRBJ2-2 gives the whole variable domain DGGITQSPKYLFRKEGQNVTLSCEQNLNHDAMYWYRQDPGQGLRLIYYSQIVNDFQKGDIAEGYSVSREKKESFPLTVTSAQKNPTAFYLCASSSRVAGELFFGEGSRLTVL.